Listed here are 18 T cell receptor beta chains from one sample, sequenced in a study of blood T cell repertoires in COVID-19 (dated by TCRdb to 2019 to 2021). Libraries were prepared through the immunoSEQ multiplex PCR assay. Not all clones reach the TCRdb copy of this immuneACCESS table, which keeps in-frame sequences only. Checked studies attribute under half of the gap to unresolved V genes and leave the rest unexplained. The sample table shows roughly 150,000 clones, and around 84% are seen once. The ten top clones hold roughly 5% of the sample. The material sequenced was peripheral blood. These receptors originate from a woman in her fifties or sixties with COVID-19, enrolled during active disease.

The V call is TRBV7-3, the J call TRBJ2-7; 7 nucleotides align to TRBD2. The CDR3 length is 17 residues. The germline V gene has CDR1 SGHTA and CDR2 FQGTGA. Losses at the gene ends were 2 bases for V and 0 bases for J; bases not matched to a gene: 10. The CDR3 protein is CASSLEKAGGSSYEQYF. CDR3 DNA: TGTGCCAGCAGCTTAGAGAAGGCGGGCGGGAGCTCCTACGAGCAGTACTTC.

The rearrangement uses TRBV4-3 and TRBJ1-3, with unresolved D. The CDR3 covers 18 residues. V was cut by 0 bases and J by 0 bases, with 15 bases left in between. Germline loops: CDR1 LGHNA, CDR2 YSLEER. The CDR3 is CASSQDLSDGSSGNTIYF. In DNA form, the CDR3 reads TGCGCCAGCAGCCAAGATCTCTCGGACGGGAGCTCTGGAAACACCATATATTTT.

The DNA for the CDR3 is TGTGCCAGCACCCAATACCAAGAGACCCAGTACTTC. Residues: CASTQYQETQYF. The chain has TRBV12-3 or TRBV12-4 and TRBJ2-5, with unresolved D. V lost 7 bases and J 0 bases, leaving 6 bases between the germline ends. CDR3 length: 12 amino acids.

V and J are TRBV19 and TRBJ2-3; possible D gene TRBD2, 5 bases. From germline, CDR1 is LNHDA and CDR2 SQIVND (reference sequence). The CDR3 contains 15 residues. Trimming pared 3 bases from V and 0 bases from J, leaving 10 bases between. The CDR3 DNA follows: TGTGCCAGTAGTATCGGGGTGGGGAGCACAGATACGCAGTATTTT. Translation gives CASSIGVGSTDTQYF. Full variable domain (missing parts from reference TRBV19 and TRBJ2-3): DGGITQSPKYLFRKEGQNVTLSCEQNLNHDAMYWYRQDPGQGLRLIYYSQIVNDFQKGDIAEGYSVSREKKESFPLTVTSAQKNPTAFYLCASSIGVGSTDTQYFGPGTRLTVL.

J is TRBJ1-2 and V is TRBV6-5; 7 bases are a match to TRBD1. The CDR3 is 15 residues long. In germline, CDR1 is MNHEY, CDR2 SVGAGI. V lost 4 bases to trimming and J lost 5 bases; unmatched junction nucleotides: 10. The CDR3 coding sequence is TGTGCCAGCAGTTCCAACAGGGGAGGTCTTTATGGCTACACCTTC. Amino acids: CASSSNRGGLYGYTF.

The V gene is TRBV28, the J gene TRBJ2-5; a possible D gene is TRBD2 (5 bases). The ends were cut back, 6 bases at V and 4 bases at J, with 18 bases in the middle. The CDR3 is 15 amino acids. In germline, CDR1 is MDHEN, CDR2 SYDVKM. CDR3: CASSTPGLRRETQYF. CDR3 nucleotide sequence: TGTGCCAGCAGCACCCCCGGACTCAGGAGAGAGACCCAGTACTTC.

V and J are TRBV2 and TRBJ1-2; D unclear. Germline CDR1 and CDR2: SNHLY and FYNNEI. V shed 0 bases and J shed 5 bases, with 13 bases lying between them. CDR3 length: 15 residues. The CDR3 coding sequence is TGTGCCAGCAGTGAAGCGCAGGCAACGATTTATGGCTACACCTTC. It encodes CASSEAQATIYGYTF.

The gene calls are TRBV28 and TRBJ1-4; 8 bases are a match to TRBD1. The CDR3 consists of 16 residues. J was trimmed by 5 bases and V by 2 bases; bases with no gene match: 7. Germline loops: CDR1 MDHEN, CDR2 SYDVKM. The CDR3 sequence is CASSLSDWTGNEKLFF. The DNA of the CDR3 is TGTGCCAGCAGTTTAAGTGATTGGACAGGGAATGAAAAACTGTTTTTT.

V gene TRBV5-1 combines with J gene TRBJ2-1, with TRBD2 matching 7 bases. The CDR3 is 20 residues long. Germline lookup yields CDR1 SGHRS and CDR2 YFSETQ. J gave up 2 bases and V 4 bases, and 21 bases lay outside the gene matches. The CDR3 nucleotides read TGCGCCAGCAGCCCGGCCGTCGGTCTGGAGAGCGGGGACCCCTACAATGAGCAGTTCTTC. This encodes CASSPAVGLESGDPYNEQFF. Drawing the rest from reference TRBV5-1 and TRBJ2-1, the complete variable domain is KAGVTQTPRYLIKTRGQQVTLSCSPISGHRSVSWYQQTPGQGLQFLFEYFSETQRNKGNFPGRFSGRQFSNSRSEMNVSTLELGDSALYLCASSPAVGLESGDPYNEQFFGPGTRLTVL.

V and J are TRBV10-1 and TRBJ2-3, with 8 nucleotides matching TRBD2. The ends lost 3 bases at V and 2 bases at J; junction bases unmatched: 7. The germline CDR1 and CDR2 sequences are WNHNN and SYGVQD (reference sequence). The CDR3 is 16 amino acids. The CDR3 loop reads CASSDIAGRNTDTQYF. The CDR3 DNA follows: TGCGCCAGCAGTGATATAGCGGGGAGAAACACAGATACGCAGTATTTT.

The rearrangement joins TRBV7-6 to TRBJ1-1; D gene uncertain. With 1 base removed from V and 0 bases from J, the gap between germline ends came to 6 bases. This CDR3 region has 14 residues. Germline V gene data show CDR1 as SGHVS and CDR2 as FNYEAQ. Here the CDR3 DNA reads TGTGCCAGCAGCTTAGGAGGAATGAACACTGAAGCTTTCTTT. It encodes CASSLGGMNTEAFF.

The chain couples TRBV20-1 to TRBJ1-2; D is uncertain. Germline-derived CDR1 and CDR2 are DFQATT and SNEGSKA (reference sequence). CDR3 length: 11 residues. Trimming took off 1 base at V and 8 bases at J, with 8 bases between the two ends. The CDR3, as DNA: TGCAGTGCTAGAGTGTTTGAGGGCTACACCTTC. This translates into CSARVFEGYTF.

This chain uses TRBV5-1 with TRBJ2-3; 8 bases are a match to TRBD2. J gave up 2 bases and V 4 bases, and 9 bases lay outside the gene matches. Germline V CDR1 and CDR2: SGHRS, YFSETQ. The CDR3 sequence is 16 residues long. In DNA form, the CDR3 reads TGCGCCAGCAGCCCCCCGACTAGCGAACTCACAGATACGCAGTATTTT. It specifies CASSPPTSELTDTQYF. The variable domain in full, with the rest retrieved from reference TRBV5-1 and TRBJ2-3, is KAGVTQTPRYLIKTRGQQVTLSCSPISGHRSVSWYQQTPGQGLQFLFEYFSETQRNKGNFPGRFSGRQFSNSRSEMNVSTLELGDSALYLCASSPPTSELTDTQYFGPGTRLTVL.

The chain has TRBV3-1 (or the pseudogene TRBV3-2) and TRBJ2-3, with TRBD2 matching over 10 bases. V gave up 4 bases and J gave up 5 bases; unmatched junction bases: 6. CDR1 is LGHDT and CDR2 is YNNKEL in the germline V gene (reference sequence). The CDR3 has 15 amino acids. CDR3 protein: CASSPLAGVKDTQYF. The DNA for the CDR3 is TGTGCCAGCAGCCCCCTAGCGGGGGTGAAAGATACGCAGTATTTT.

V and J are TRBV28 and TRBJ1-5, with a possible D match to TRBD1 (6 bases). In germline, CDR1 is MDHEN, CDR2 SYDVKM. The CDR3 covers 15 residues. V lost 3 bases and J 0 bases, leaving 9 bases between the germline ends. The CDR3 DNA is TGTGCCAGCAGTTTTGGACAGCTTAGCAATCAGCCCCAGCATTTT. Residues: CASSFGQLSNQPQHF.

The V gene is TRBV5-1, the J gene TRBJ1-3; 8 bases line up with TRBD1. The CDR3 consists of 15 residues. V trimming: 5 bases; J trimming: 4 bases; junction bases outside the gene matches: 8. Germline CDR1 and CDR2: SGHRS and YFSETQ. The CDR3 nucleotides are TGCGCCAGCAGTCAGCAGGGGGCTTCAGGAAACACCATATATTTT. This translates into CASSQQGASGNTIYF.

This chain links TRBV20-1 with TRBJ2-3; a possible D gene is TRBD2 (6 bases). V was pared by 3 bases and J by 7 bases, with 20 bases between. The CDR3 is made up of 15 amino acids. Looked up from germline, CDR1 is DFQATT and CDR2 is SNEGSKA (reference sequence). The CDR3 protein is CSASQEGSLVHTQYF. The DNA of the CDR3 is TGCAGTGCTAGTCAGGAGGGGAGCCTCGTTCATACGCAGTATTTT.

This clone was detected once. For the CDR3, the DNA is TGTGCCAGTAGTAGGGACAGGGACACTGAAGCTTTCTTT. Translated, it gives CASSRDRDTEAFF. The rearrangement uses TRBV19 and TRBJ1-1, with 9 bases that match TRBD1. V lost 4 bases and J lost 3; bases outside the gene matches: 0. The length of the CDR3 is 13 residues. Germline V gene sequence: CDR1 LNHDA, CDR2 SQIVND (reference sequence). The variable domain in full, completed from reference TRBV19 and TRBJ1-1, reads DGGITQSPKYLFRKEGQNVTLSCEQNLNHDAMYWYRQDPGQGLRLIYYSQIVNDFQKGDIAEGYSVSREKKESFPLTVTSAQKNPTAFYLCASSRDRDTEAFFGQGTRLTVV.